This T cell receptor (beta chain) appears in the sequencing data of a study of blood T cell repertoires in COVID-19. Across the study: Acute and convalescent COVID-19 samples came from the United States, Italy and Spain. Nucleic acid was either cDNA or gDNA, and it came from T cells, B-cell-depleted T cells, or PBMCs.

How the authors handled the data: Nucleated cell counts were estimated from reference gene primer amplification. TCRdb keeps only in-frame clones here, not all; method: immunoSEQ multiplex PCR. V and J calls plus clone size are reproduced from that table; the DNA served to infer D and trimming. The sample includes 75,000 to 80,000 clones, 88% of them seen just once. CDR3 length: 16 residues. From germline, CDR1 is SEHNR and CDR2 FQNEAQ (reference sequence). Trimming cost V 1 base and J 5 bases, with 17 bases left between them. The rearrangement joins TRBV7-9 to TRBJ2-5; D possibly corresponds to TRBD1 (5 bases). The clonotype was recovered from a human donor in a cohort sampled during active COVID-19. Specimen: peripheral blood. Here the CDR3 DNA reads TGTGCCAGCAGCTTAGTCGCAGGTTTGAAGGGGGAGACCCAGTACTTC. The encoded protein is CASSLVAGLKGETQYF.